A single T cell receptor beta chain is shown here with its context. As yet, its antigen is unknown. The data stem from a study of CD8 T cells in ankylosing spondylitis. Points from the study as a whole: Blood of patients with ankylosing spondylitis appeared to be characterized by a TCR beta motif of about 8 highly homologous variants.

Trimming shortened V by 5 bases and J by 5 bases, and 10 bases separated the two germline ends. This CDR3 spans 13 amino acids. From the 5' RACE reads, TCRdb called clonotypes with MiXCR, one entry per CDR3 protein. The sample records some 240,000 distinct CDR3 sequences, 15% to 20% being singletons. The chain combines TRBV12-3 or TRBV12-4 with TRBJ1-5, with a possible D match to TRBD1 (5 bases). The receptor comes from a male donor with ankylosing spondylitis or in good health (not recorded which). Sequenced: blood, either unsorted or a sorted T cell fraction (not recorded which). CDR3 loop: CASSQTGDQPQHF. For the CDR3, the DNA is TGTGCCAGCAGTCAAACAGGAGATCAGCCCCAGCATTTT.